This T cell receptor (beta chain) emerged from a study of control samples from healthy donors and cancer patients. Germline V gene lookup returns CDR1 KGHSH and CDR2 LQKENI. The CDR3 runs to 13 residues. Trimming pared 3 bases from V and 8 bases from J, leaving 8 bases between. Measured with immunoSEQ multiplex PCR; TCRdb has only the in-frame clones, and not every one. Here the sample spans some 30,000 clones, 91% being singletons. Sequenced: PBMCs. The chain links TRBV18 to TRBJ2-6; the D is unclear. The receptor was isolated from a man between 45 and 60 years old with lung cancer. CDR3 nucleotides: TGTGCCAGCTCACCCGAGGAGTCCAACGTCCTGACTTTC. Translation gives CASSPEESNVLTF.